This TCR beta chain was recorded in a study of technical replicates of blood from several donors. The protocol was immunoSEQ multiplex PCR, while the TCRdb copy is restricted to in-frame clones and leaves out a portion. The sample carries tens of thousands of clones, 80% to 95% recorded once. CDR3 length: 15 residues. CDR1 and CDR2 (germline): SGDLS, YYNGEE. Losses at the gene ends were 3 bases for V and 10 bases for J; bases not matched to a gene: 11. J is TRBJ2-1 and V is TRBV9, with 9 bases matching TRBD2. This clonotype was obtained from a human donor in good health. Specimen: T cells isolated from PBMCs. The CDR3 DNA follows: TGTGCCAGCAGCGAGGGGAGTAGCGGGAGTTCCGAGCAGTTCTTC. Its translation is CASSEGSSGSSEQFF.